Each of the 14 T cell receptor beta chains below was sequenced from the same sample in a study of blood T cell repertoires in COVID-19. Using immunoSEQ multiplex PCR, the repertoire was profiled, and TCRdb retains in-frame clones only, with some absent. The data hold tens of thousands of clones, with 82% observed a single time. Sequencing input: peripheral blood. The receptor source for this set is a woman aged 55-75 years with acute or convalescent COVID-19.

J is TRBJ1-2 and V is TRBV10-3; D is perhaps TRBD1 (6 bases). V was shortened by 10 bases and J by 5 bases, with 23 bases between the two germline ends. This CDR3 comprises 15 residues. CDR1 is ENHRY, CDR2 SYGVKD, per germline. The CDR3 region has the DNA TGTGCCACCCGTCGGGGGGGCCCAGGACGTTATGGCTACACCTTC. As protein: CATRRGGPGRYGYTF.

This chain uses TRBV27 with TRBJ1-1, with TRBD1 identical over 8 bases. CDR3 length: 15 residues. In germline, CDR1 is MNHEY, CDR2 SMNVEV (reference sequence). The J segment lost 1 base and the V segment lost 5 bases, leaving 6 bases of the junction unmatched. The CDR3 region has the DNA TGTGCCAGCAGTGCCTCCGGGACAGGGAACACTGAAGCTTTCTTT. It yields the protein CASSASGTGNTEAFF.

This chain connects TRBV7-2 to TRBJ1-2; the D is unclear. Germline values: CDR1 SGHTA, CDR2 FQGNSA. V lost 0 bases and J lost 6, with 11 bases in between. This CDR3 is 14 amino acids long. CDR3 bases: TGTGCCAGCAGCTTAGCTCCAGATTTCGATGGCTACACCTTC. This translates into CASSLAPDFDGYTF.

This chain joins TRBV2 and TRBJ1-5; D remains ambiguous. Germline CDR1 SNHLY, CDR2 FYNNEI. Trimming took 7 bases from V and 0 from J, leaving 10 bases between them. The CDR3 loop spans 14 amino acids. CDR3: CASTLPNSNQPQHF. CDR3 nucleotide sequence: TGTGCCAGCACTCTACCCAATAGCAATCAGCCCCAGCATTTT.

This clone came up once. The gene calls are TRBV6-2 or TRBV6-3 and TRBJ1-2; D ambiguous. The CDR3 runs 14 residues. The germline V and J ends were trimmed by 2 bases and 1 base, with 8 bases remaining between them. The germline gives CDR1 MNHEY, CDR2 SVGEGT. CDR3 DNA sequence: TGTGCCAGCAGTTACGCCTCGGTTAACTATGGCTACACCTTC. Translated, it gives CASSYASVNYGYTF.

This clone is medium-sized by share. The V call is TRBV7-8, the J call TRBJ2-3; 9 bases agree with TRBD2. The V and J ends lost 6 bases and 4 bases, in that order; junction bases with no gene match: 8. This CDR3 spans 15 amino acids. Germline values: CDR1 SGHVS, CDR2 FQNEAQ. The CDR3 is CASSTERGEADTQYF. The DNA for the CDR3 is TGTGCCAGCAGTACAGAGCGGGGGGAAGCAGATACGCAGTATTTT.

This clone has more than one count but fewer than ten. The chain recombines TRBV2 with TRBJ2-7; possible D gene TRBD1, 7 bases. The CDR3 has 14 residues. Germline CDR1 is SNHLY and CDR2 is FYNNEI. The V and J ends lost 4 bases and 5 bases respectively, with 15 bases between them. CDR3 protein: CASSVVQGGHEQYF. The CDR3 bases are TGTGCCAGCAGTGTGGTTCAGGGGGGCCACGAGCAGTACTTC.

The genes are TRBV19 and TRBJ1-5, with a weak D call TRBD1 (5 bases). V was clipped by 0 bases and J by 3 bases, with 9 bases between them. The CDR3 runs to 15 residues. Germline CDR1 and CDR2: LNHDA and SQIVND (reference sequence). DNA of the CDR3: TGTGCCAGTAGTATAGAGTGGGGCCTCAATCAGCCCCAGCATTTT. Translation: CASSIEWGLNQPQHF.

The rearrangement uses TRBV9 and TRBJ1-2; TRBD1 aligns across 7 bases. The length of the CDR3 is 12 residues. Germline V gene lookup returns CDR1 SGDLS and CDR2 YYNGEE. Germline trimming cut 4 bases from V and 4 bases from J; bases unmatched to any gene: 1. The CDR3 region is CASSPGGYGYTF. The CDR3 region has the DNA TGTGCCAGCAGCCCAGGGGGCTATGGCTACACCTTC.

J is TRBJ2-7 and V is TRBV2, with a weak D call TRBD1 (5 bases). Germline V lookup: CDR1 SNHLY, CDR2 FYNNEI. The CDR3 is made up of 11 amino acids. V was trimmed by 6 bases and J by 6 bases, leaving 9 bases between them. Here the CDR3 reads CASRRQPEQYF. The CDR3 DNA reads TGTGCCAGCAGGAGACAGCCCGAGCAGTACTTC.

The V and J genes are TRBV7-9 and TRBJ2-2; a weak D match, TRBD1 (6 bases). V was shortened by 7 bases and J by 8 bases, with 8 bases between the two germline ends. This CDR3 comprises 11 residues. Germline V gene data show CDR1 as SEHNR and CDR2 as FQNEAQ (reference sequence). The CDR3: CASTGAGELFF. The CDR3 DNA sequence: TGTGCCAGCACAGGGGCTGGGGAGCTGTTTTTT. The full variable domain, rest sourced from reference TRBV7-9 and TRBJ2-2, is DTGVSQNPRHKITKRGQNVTFRCDPISEHNRLYWYRQTLGQGPEFLTYFQNEAQLEKSRLLSDRFSAERPKGSFSTLEIQRTEQGDSAMYLCASTGAGELFFGEGSRLTVL.

The chain has TRBV9 and TRBJ2-1; D unclear. This CDR3 contains 16 residues. The germline V gene encodes CDR1 SGDLS and CDR2 YYNGEE. V gave up 0 bases and J gave up 0 bases, with 10 bases separating them. CDR3 DNA sequence: TGTGCCAGCAGCGTAGTTGCGGTGAGCTCCTACAATGAGCAGTTCTTC. Its protein product is CASSVVAVSSYNEQFF.

The chain couples TRBV6-5 to TRBJ1-4; 7 nucleotides align to TRBD1. The V gene end was trimmed by 2 bases and the J gene end by 7 bases; junction bases not matched to a gene: 10. CDR3 length: 16 amino acids. The germline CDR1 and CDR2 sequences are MNHEY and SVGAGI. The CDR3 region has the DNA TGTGCCAGCAGTTACGCACAACAGGGGTCGAGTGAAAAACTGTTTTTT. Translating it yields CASSYAQQGSSEKLFF.

This clone was detected a few times. The genes are TRBV6-5 and TRBJ1-1, with TRBD1 matching over 7 bases. The CDR3 is made up of 13 amino acids. The ends lost 4 bases at V and 4 bases at J; junction bases unmatched: 3. The germline CDR1 and CDR2 sequences are MNHEY and SVGAGI. CDR3 loop: CASSWTGSTEAFF. CDR3 DNA: TGTGCCAGCAGTTGGACAGGATCCACTGAAGCTTTCTTT.